These T cell receptor beta chains were read from a single sample in a study of blood T cell repertoires in COVID-19. Only in-frame clones appear in the TCRdb table, and some are missing; sequencing was by immunoSEQ multiplex PCR. The sample shows roughly 78,000 clones, 86% of them seen only once. The sequenced material came from peripheral blood. Receptors were obtained from a woman aged 55 to 70 with acute or convalescent COVID-19. CDR3s include the opening cysteine and the closing phenylalanine or tryptophan. Each record gives: V gene, D gene, clone size, J gene, CDR3 DNA, CDR3 protein. A D gene is named only where the DNA matches it firmly. A row's size may be missing; if present it is once, few, many or a size class.

v_gene: TRBV5-3; d_gene: -; abundance: -; j_gene: TRBJ1-1; CDR3nt: TGTGCCAGAAGCCTGGGAGGGCAGCTCTCAATGAACACTGAAGCTTTCTTT; CDR3aa: CARSLGGQLSMNTEAFF
v_gene: TRBV5-5; d_gene: -; abundance: -; j_gene: TRBJ1-2; CDR3nt: TGTGCCAGCAGCCCTACTACAGGGTCTGGGTATGGCTACACCTTC; CDR3aa: CASSPTTGSGYGYTF
v_gene: TRBV27; d_gene: -; abundance: -; j_gene: TRBJ2-2; CDR3nt: TGTGCCAGCAGTTTAACAGGGTACCCCACCGGGGAGCTGTTTTTT; CDR3aa: CASSLTGYPTGELFF
v_gene: TRBV7-9; d_gene: TRBD2; abundance: -; j_gene: TRBJ2-1; CDR3nt: TGTGCCAGCAGGGTATACCAGCTTTGGGGCGGGAGCCCTGAGCAGTTCTTC; CDR3aa: CASRVYQLWGGSPEQFF
v_gene: TRBV5-4; d_gene: -; abundance: -; j_gene: TRBJ2-7; CDR3nt: TGTGCCAGCAGCTTCGGCTCCAAGGACAGATCAAGCGAGCAGTACTTC; CDR3aa: CASSFGSKDRSSEQYF
v_gene: TRBV29-1; d_gene: TRBD1; abundance: -; j_gene: TRBJ1-1; CDR3nt: TGCAGCGTTGAATTGGGGACAGGGGCTTTCTTT; CDR3aa: CSVELGTGAFF
v_gene: TRBV7-9; d_gene: -; abundance: once; j_gene: TRBJ1-3; CDR3nt: TGTGCCAGCAGCTTAGCATCAACATTCTCTGGAAACACCATATATTTT; CDR3aa: CASSLASTFSGNTIYF
v_gene: TRBV2; d_gene: -; abundance: -; j_gene: TRBJ1-1; CDR3nt: TGTGCCAGCAGTGACTTAATTTCCGGGGTTGAAGCTTTCTTT; CDR3aa: CASSDLISGVEAFF
v_gene: TRBV2; d_gene: -; abundance: -; j_gene: TRBJ1-1; CDR3nt: TGTGCCAGCGCCTCAGCGTTGGGCACTGAAGCTTTCTTT; CDR3aa: CASASALGTEAFF
v_gene: TRBV9; d_gene: TRBD1; abundance: once; j_gene: TRBJ1-1; CDR3nt: TGTGCCAGCAGCGTACAGGGGGCCCTCGGCACTGAAGCTTTCTTT; CDR3aa: CASSVQGALGTEAFF
v_gene: TRBV9; d_gene: -; abundance: -; j_gene: TRBJ1-4; CDR3nt: TGTGCCAGCAGCAAGGGACAAAGAGGTGAAAAACTGTTTTTT; CDR3aa: CASSKGQRGEKLFF
v_gene: TRBV18; d_gene: -; abundance: -; j_gene: TRBJ2-7; CDR3nt: TGTGCCAGCTCACCGAACAGGGCTGAGGGTTCCTACGAGCAGTACTTC; CDR3aa: CASSPNRAEGSYEQYF
v_gene: TRBV12-3/TRBV12-4; d_gene: TRBD2; abundance: -; j_gene: TRBJ2-1; CDR3nt: TGTGCCAGTGGACTAGCGGCCTACAATGAGCAGTTCTTC; CDR3aa: CASGLAAYNEQFF
v_gene: TRBV7-9; d_gene: TRBD2; abundance: few; j_gene: TRBJ2-7; CDR3nt: TGTGCCAGCAGCTTACTAGCGGGGATCTCCTACGAGCAGTACTTC; CDR3aa: CASSLLAGISYEQYF
v_gene: TRBV6-5; d_gene: -; abundance: -; j_gene: TRBJ2-5; CDR3nt: TGTGCCAGCAGTTACAGGGGAGAGACCCAGTACTTC; CDR3aa: CASSYRGETQYF
v_gene: TRBV7-9; d_gene: TRBD1; abundance: -; j_gene: TRBJ2-7; CDR3nt: TGTGCCAGCAGCCGACAGGGCTACGAGCAGTACTTC; CDR3aa: CASSRQGYEQYF
v_gene: TRBV7-9; d_gene: -; abundance: -; j_gene: TRBJ2-2; CDR3nt: TGTGCCAGCAACCCGCAGGGGGGCTCGGGCACCGGGGAGCTGTTTTTT; CDR3aa: CASNPQGGSGTGELFF
v_gene: TRBV7-2; d_gene: TRBD2; abundance: -; j_gene: TRBJ2-7; CDR3nt: TGTGCCAGCAGCTTAGTGGGACTAGCCTCACCCTACGAGCAGTACTTC; CDR3aa: CASSLVGLASPYEQYF
v_gene: TRBV3-1/TRBV3-2; d_gene: -; abundance: -; j_gene: TRBJ2-3; CDR3nt: TGTGCCAGCAGCCGTGGGGGGTCCACAGATACGCAGTATTTT; CDR3aa: CASSRGGSTDTQYF
v_gene: TRBV4-2; d_gene: TRBD1; abundance: -; j_gene: TRBJ1-6; CDR3nt: TGTGCCAGCAGCCAAGTTAACAGGGGGTTCGATAATTCACCCCTCCACTTT; CDR3aa: CASSQVNRGFDNSPLHF
v_gene: TRBV29-1; d_gene: -; abundance: -; j_gene: TRBJ1-5; CDR3nt: TGCAGCGTGGCGGGGACGGATAATCAGCCCCAGCATTTT; CDR3aa: CSVAGTDNQPQHF
v_gene: TRBV5-6; d_gene: TRBD2; abundance: -; j_gene: TRBJ2-5; CDR3nt: TGTGCCAGCAGCTTGAGGTGGCAGGTAGCGGGGACCCAGTACTTC; CDR3aa: CASSLRWQVAGTQYF
v_gene: TRBV28; d_gene: TRBD2; abundance: -; j_gene: TRBJ2-7; CDR3nt: TGTGCCAGCAGTCTAGCGGGGGTCGAGCAGTACTTC; CDR3aa: CASSLAGVEQYF
v_gene: TRBV7-2; d_gene: -; abundance: -; j_gene: TRBJ1-5; CDR3nt: TGTGCCAGCAGCTTAGATCGAGTCAATCAGCCCCAGCATTTT; CDR3aa: CASSLDRVNQPQHF
v_gene: TRBV24-1; d_gene: TRBD2; abundance: -; j_gene: TRBJ2-3; CDR3nt: TGTGCCACCAGTGATAGCGGGGGACACACAGATACGCAGTATTTT; CDR3aa: CATSDSGGHTDTQYF
v_gene: TRBV2; d_gene: TRBD1; abundance: -; j_gene: TRBJ1-2; CDR3nt: TGTGCCAGCGGGACAGGGGGCGCGGGAGGCTACACCTTC; CDR3aa: CASGTGGAGGYTF
v_gene: TRBV18; d_gene: -; abundance: once; j_gene: TRBJ2-2; CDR3nt: TGTGCCAGCTCACCACGAGCAGCCCTGAGGACCGGGGAGCTGTTTTTT; CDR3aa: CASSPRAALRTGELFF
v_gene: TRBV7-3; d_gene: -; abundance: -; j_gene: TRBJ2-7; CDR3nt: TGTGCCAGCAGCTTGGGAACAGGGTCCGAGCAGTACTTC; CDR3aa: CASSLGTGSEQYF
v_gene: TRBV4-1; d_gene: TRBD1; abundance: few; j_gene: TRBJ1-5; CDR3nt: TGCGCCAGCAGCCAGAGTACAGGGGGAGACAATCAGCCCCAGCATTTT; CDR3aa: CASSQSTGGDNQPQHF
v_gene: TRBV6-2/TRBV6-3; d_gene: -; abundance: -; j_gene: TRBJ2-1; CDR3nt: TGTGCCAGCAGTTACCGCCGGGAATACAATGAGCAGTTCTTC; CDR3aa: CASSYRREYNEQFF
v_gene: TRBV4-3; d_gene: -; abundance: -; j_gene: TRBJ2-3; CDR3nt: TGCGCCAGCAGCTCTTCTATAGCGACTCCCACAGATACGCAGTATTTT; CDR3aa: CASSSSIATPTDTQYF
v_gene: TRBV11-1; d_gene: -; abundance: few; j_gene: TRBJ2-7; CDR3nt: TGTGCCAGCAGCTCCACCTACGAGCAGTACTTC; CDR3aa: CASSSTYEQYF
v_gene: TRBV4-1; d_gene: -; abundance: -; j_gene: TRBJ2-3; CDR3nt: TGCGCCAGCAGCCAAGACTCAGCGGAGTGGTCAGATACGCAGTATTTT; CDR3aa: CASSQDSAEWSDTQYF
v_gene: TRBV20-1; d_gene: -; abundance: -; j_gene: TRBJ2-1; CDR3nt: TGCAGTGCACCCCATAGGGGTCCTCAGTTCTTC; CDR3aa: CSAPHRGPQFF
v_gene: TRBV19; d_gene: TRBD1; abundance: -; j_gene: TRBJ1-2; CDR3nt: TGTGCCAGTAGGCCAGGACAGGGAGTTTATGGCTACACCTTC; CDR3aa: CASRPGQGVYGYTF
v_gene: TRBV7-9; d_gene: TRBD1; abundance: -; j_gene: TRBJ1-2; CDR3nt: TGTGCCAGCAGCAATGGAGCAGGGGGCCCCTATGGCTACACCTTC; CDR3aa: CASSNGAGGPYGYTF
v_gene: TRBV4-1; d_gene: -; abundance: -; j_gene: TRBJ2-3; CDR3nt: TGCGCCAGCAGCCAGCCGGGATTTTCGACTGATACGCAGTATTTT; CDR3aa: CASSQPGFSTDTQYF
v_gene: TRBV5-6; d_gene: -; abundance: -; j_gene: TRBJ1-2; CDR3nt: TGTGCCAGCAGTTCCGGGTCCTATGGCTACACCTTC; CDR3aa: CASSSGSYGYTF
v_gene: TRBV6-5; d_gene: -; abundance: -; j_gene: TRBJ2-1; CDR3nt: TGTGCCAGCAGTTACTCGTTATACAATGAGCAGTTCTTC; CDR3aa: CASSYSLYNEQFF
v_gene: TRBV28; d_gene: TRBD1; abundance: -; j_gene: TRBJ2-4; CDR3nt: TGTGCCAGCAGTCGACAGGGTTGGGTCAAAAACATTCAGTACTTC; CDR3aa: CASSRQGWVKNIQYF
v_gene: TRBV29-1; d_gene: TRBD2; abundance: -; j_gene: TRBJ2-7; CDR3nt: TGCAGCGTTCTAACTAGCGGCGAGCAGTACTTC; CDR3aa: CSVLTSGEQYF
v_gene: TRBV9; d_gene: TRBD1; abundance: -; j_gene: TRBJ2-3; CDR3nt: TGTGCCAGCAGCGTAGAGACAGGGCCCCCAGATACGCAGTATTTT; CDR3aa: CASSVETGPPDTQYF
v_gene: TRBV4-2; d_gene: TRBD1; abundance: -; j_gene: TRBJ1-2; CDR3nt: TGTGCCAGCAGCCAAGCTGGGACAGGGGTGAGCTATGGCTACACCTTC; CDR3aa: CASSQAGTGVSYGYTF